The sequence of this T cell receptor (beta chain) was determined in a study of blood T cell repertoires in COVID-19. About the study: Samples taken during acute and convalescent COVID-19 were collected in the United States, Italy and Spain. T cells, B-cell-depleted T cells, or PBMCs provided the cDNA or gDNA that served as material.

Original methodology: Using reference gene primer amplification, nucleated cell counts were estimated. Sequencing used immunoSEQ multiplex PCR; TCRdb keeps in-frame clones, though not all of them. The V and J calls and clone size come from that table; D and trimming were worked out from the DNA. In the table there are approximately 38,000 clones, about 85% of which are singletons. The CDR3 length is 16 residues. Per the germline V gene, CDR1 is LGHNT and CDR2 is FRNRAP. Trimming at V came to 3 bases and at J to 10 bases, leaving 11 bases not matched to a gene. A Seattle source enrolled patients during active infection and followed them longitudinally.

The origin of this receptor is a man aged 60 to 75 with COVID-19, enrolled during active disease. This chain joins TRBV12-5 and TRBJ2-1; 11 bases map to TRBD2. The sequenced sample consisted of peripheral blood. The CDR3 sequence is CASGFLRLAGIREQFF. In nucleotides, the CDR3 is TGTGCTAGTGGTTTCCTCAGACTAGCGGGAATAAGGGAGCAGTTCTTC. Full variable domain (missing parts from reference TRBV12-5 and TRBJ2-1): DARVTQTPRHKVTEMGQEVTMRCQPILGHNTVFWYRQTMMQGLELLAYFRNRAPLDDSGMPKDRFSAEMPDATLATLKIQPSEPRDSAVYFCASGFLRLAGIREQFFGPGTRLTVL.